A single TCR beta chain is shown here with its context. This entry comes from a study of T cell changes during pregnancy in multiple sclerosis. Profiling relied on immunoSEQ multiplex PCR, and the TCRdb table lists in-frame clones only, not all of them. The data contain roughly 37,000 clones, 91% of them singletons. The germline CDR1 and CDR2 sequences are SGHVS and FQNEAQ. Deletions cut 3 bases from V and 11 bases from J, with 16 bases between. The CDR3 spans 13 residues. This chain joins TRBV7-8 and TRBJ1-1; maybe TRBD1 (5 bases). This specimen consisted of CD4+ T cells from peripheral blood mononuclear cells, obtained in the second trimester of pregnancy. This receptor was identified in a female donor in good health, enrolled as a control in a pregnancy study. Here the CDR3 DNA reads TGTGCCAGCAGCTTGGGGTCCAACCGGGGGGCTTTCTTT. It translates to CASSLGSNRGAFF.